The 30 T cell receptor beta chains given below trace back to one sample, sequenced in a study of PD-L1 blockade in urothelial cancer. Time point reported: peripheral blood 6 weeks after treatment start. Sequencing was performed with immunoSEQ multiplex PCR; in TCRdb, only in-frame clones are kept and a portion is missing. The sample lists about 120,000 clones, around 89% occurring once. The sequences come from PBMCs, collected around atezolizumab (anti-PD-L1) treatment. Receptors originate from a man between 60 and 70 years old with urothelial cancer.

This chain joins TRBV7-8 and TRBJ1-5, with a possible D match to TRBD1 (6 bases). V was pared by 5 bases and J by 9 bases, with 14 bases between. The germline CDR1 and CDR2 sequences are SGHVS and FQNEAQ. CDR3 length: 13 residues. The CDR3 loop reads CASSLDSLRPQHF. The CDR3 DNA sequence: TGTGCCAGCAGCCTGGACAGTCTCCGGCCCCAGCATTTT.

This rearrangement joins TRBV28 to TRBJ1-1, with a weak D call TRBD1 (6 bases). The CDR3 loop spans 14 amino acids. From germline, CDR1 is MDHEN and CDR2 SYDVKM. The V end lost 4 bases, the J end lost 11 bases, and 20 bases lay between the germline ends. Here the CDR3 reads CASSSKGVPTPAFF. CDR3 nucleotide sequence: TGTGCCAGCAGTTCCAAGGGGGTCCCGACGCCCGCTTTCTTT. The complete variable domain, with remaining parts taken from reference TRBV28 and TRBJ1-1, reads DVKVTQSSRYLVKRTGEKVFLECVQDMDHENMFWYRQDPGLGLRLIYFSYDVKMKEKGDIPEGYSVSREKKERFSLILESASTNQTSMYLCASSSKGVPTPAFFGQGTRLTVV.

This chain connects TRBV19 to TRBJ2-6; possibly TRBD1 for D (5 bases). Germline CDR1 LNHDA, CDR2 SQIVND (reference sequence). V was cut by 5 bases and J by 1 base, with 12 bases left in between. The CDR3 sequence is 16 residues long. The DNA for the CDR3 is TGTGCCAGTAGTTTCACACCAGGGTCTGGGGCCAACGTCCTGACTTTC. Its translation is CASSFTPGSGANVLTF.

The CDR3 bases are TGTGCCAGCAGTTCGGGACTAGCGGGGGGGAACATTCAGTACTTC. Its translation: CASSSGLAGGNIQYF. The chain joins TRBV28 to TRBJ2-4, with 16 bases aligning to TRBD2. The CDR3 has 15 amino acids. Germline lookup yields CDR1 MDHEN and CDR2 SYDVKM. J gave up 7 bases and V 4 bases, and 1 base lay outside the gene matches. Together with reference TRBV28 and TRBJ2-4, the CDR3 gives the full variable domain: DVKVTQSSRYLVKRTGEKVFLECVQDMDHENMFWYRQDPGLGLRLIYFSYDVKMKEKGDIPEGYSVSREKKERFSLILESASTNQTSMYLCASSSGLAGGNIQYFGAGTRLSVL.

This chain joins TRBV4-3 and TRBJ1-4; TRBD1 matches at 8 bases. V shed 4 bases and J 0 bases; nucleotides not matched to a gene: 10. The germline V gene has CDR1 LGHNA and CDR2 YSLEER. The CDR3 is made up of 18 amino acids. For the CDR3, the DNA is TGCGCCAGCAGCCCTGGACAGGGTTGGCTTGCAACTAATGAAAAACTGTTTTTT. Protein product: CASSPGQGWLATNEKLFF.

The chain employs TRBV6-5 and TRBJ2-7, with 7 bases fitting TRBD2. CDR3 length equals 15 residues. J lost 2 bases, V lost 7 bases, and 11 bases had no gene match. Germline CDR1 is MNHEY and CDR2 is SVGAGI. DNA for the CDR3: TGTGCCAGCACCCCTATGGGGGGGAGAGCCTACGAGCAGTACTTC. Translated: CASTPMGGRAYEQYF.

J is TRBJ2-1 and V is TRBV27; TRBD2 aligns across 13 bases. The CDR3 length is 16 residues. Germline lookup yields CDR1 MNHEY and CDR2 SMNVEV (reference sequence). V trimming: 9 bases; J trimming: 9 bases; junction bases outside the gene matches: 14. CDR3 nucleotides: TGTGCCAGGGAGGTAGAGCCACTAGCGGGAGGGTGTGAGCAGTTCTTC. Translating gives CAREVEPLAGGCEQFF.

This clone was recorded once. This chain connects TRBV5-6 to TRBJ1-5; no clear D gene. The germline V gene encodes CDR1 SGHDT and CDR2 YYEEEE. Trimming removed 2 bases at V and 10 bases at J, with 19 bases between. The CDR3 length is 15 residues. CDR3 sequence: CASSFSAGLPGPQHF. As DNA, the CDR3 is TGTGCCAGCAGCTTCTCCGCGGGTTTGCCAGGTCCCCAGCATTTT.

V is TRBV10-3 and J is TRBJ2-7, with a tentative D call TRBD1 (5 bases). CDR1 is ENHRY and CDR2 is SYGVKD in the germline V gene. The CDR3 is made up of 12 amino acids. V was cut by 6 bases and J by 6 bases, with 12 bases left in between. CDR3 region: CAIRQGEGEQYF. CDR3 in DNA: TGTGCCATCAGGCAAGGGGAAGGCGAGCAGTACTTC.

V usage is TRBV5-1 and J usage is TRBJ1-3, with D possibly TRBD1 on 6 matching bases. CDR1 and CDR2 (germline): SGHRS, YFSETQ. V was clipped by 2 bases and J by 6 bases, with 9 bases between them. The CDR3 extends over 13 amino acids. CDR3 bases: TGCGCCAGCAGCTTAAACAGGGAAAACACCATATATTTT. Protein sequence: CASSLNRENTIYF.

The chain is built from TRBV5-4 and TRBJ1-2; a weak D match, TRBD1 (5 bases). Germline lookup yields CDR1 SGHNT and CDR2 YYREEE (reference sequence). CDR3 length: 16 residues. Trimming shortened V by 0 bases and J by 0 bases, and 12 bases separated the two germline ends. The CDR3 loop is CASSLGGIVANYGYTF. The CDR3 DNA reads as TGTGCCAGCAGCTTGGGGGGCATAGTCGCTAACTATGGCTACACCTTC.

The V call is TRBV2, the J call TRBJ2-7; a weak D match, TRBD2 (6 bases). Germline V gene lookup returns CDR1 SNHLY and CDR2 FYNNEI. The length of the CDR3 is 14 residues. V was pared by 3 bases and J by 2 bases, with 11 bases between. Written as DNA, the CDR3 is TGTGCCAGCAGTGACTCGGGACTGACCTACGAGCAGTACTTC. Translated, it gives CASSDSGLTYEQYF.

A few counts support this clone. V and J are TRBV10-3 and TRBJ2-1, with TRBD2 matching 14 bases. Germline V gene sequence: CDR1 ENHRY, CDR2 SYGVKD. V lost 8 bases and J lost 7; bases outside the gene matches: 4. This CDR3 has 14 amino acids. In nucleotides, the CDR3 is TGTGCCATCGGGGGGACTAGCGGGAGTAATGAGCAGTTCTTC. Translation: CAIGGTSGSNEQFF.

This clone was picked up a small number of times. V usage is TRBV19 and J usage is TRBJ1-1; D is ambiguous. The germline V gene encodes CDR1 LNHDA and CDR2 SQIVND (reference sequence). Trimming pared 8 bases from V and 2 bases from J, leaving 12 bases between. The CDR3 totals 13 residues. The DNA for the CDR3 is TGTGCCAGTGGCCAGACAAGTAACACTGAAGCTTTCTTT. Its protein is CASGQTSNTEAFF.

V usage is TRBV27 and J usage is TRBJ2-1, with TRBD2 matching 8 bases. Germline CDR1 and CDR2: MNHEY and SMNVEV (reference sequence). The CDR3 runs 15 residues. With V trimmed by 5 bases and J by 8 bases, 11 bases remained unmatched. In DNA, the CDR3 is TGTGCCAGCAGTGCCGGGACTAGTGGTACCGATGAGCAGTTCTTC. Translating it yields CASSAGTSGTDEQFF.

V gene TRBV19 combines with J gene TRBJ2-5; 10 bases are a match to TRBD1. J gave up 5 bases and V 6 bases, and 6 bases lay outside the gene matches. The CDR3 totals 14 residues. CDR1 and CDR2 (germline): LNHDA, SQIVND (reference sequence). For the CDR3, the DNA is TGTGCCAGTAGGCAGACAGGGGGCGGCGAGACCCAGTACTTC. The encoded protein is CASRQTGGGETQYF. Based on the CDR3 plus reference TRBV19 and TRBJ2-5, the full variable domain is DGGITQSPKYLFRKEGQNVTLSCEQNLNHDAMYWYRQDPGQGLRLIYYSQIVNDFQKGDIAEGYSVSREKKESFPLTVTSAQKNPTAFYLCASRQTGGGETQYFGPGTRLLVL.

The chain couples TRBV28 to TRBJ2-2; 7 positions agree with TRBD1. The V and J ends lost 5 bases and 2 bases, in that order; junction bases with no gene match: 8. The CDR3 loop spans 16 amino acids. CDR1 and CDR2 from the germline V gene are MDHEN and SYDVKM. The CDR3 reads CASSGDRAINTGELFF. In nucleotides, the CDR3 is TGTGCCAGCAGTGGCGACAGGGCCATCAACACCGGGGAGCTGTTTTTT.

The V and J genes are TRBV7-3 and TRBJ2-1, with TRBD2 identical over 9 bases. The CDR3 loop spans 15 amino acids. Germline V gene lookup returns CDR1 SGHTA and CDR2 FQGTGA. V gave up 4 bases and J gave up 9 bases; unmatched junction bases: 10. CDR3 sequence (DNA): TGTGCCAGCAGCTATAGCGGGAGTATTAATACTGAGCAGTTCTTC. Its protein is CASSYSGSINTEQFF.

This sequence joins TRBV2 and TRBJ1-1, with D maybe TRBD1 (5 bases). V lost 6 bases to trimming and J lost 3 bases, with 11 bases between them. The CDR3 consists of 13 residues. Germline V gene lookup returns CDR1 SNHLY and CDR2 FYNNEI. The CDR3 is CASRGGWDTEAFF. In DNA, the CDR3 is TGTGCCAGCAGGGGGGGGTGGGACACTGAAGCTTTCTTT.

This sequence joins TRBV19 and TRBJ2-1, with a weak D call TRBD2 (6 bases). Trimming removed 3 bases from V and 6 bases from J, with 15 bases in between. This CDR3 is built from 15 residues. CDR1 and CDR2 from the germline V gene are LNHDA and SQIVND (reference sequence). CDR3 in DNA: TGTGCCAGTAGTATGACCGGGAGCCCCCTCAATGAGCAGTTCTTC. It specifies CASSMTGSPLNEQFF.

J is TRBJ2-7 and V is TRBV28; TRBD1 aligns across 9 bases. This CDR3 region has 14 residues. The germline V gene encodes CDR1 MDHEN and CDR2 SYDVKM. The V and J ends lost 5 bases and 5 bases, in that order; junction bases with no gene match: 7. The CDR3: CASSQWDRANEQYF. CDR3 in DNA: TGTGCCAGCAGTCAGTGGGACAGGGCTAACGAGCAGTACTTC. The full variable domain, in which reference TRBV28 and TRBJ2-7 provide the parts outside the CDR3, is DVKVTQSSRYLVKRTGEKVFLECVQDMDHENMFWYRQDPGLGLRLIYFSYDVKMKEKGDIPEGYSVSREKKERFSLILESASTNQTSMYLCASSQWDRANEQYFGPGTRLTVT.

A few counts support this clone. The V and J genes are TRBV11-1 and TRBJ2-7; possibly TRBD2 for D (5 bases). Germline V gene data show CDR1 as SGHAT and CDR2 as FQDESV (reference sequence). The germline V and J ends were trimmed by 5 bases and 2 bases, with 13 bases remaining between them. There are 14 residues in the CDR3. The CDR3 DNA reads TGTGCCAGCAGCCTAGGGAGACTCCCCTACGAGCAGTACTTC. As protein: CASSLGRLPYEQYF.

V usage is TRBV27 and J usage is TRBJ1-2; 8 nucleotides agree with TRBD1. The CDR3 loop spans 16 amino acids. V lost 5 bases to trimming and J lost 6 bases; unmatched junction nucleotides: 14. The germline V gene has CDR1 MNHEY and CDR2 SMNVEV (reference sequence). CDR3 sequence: CASSPGTGTLYNGYTF. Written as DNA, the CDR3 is TGTGCCAGCAGTCCCGGGACAGGAACGTTGTATAATGGCTACACCTTC.

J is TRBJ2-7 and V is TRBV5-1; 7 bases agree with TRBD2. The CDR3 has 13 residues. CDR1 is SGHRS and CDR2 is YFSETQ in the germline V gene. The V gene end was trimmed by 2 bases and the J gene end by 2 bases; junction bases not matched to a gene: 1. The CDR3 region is CASSLAGTYEQYF. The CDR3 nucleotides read TGCGCCAGCAGCTTAGCGGGAACCTACGAGCAGTACTTC. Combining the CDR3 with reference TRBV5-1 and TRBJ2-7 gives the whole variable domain KAGVTQTPRYLIKTRGQQVTLSCSPISGHRSVSWYQQTPGQGLQFLFEYFSETQRNKGNFPGRFSGRQFSNSRSEMNVSTLELGDSALYLCASSLAGTYEQYFGPGTRLTVT.

The CDR3 DNA follows: TGTGCCAGCAGTGACCAGGGAAGTTTCACTGAAGCTTTCTTT. It yields the protein CASSDQGSFTEAFF. The chain joins TRBV2 to TRBJ1-1; the D gene is possibly TRBD1 (5 bases). This CDR3 contains 14 residues. Between the trimmed V and J ends, which lost 3 bases and 4 bases, there was a span of 12 bases. CDR1 and CDR2 from the germline V gene are SNHLY and FYNNEI.

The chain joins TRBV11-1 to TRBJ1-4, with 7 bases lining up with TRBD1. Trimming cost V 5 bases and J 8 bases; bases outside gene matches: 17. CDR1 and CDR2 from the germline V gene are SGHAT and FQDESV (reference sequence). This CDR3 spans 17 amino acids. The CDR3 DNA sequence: TGTGCCAGCAGCCCCTACCGGACAGGTTTATCGCTCGAAAAACTGTTTTTT. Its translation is CASSPYRTGLSLEKLFF.

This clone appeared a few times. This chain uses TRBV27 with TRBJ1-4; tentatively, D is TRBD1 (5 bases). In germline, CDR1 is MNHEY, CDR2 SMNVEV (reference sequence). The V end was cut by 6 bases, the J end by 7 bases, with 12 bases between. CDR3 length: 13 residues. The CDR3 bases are TGTGCCAGCAGCGAAGGGAGGGGTGAAAAACTGTTTTTT. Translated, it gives CASSEGRGEKLFF.

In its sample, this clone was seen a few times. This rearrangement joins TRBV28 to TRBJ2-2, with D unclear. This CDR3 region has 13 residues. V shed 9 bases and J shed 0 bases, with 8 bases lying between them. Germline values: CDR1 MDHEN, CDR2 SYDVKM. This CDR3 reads CASENANTGELFF. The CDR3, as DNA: TGTGCCAGTGAGAATGCGAACACCGGGGAGCTGTTTTTT.

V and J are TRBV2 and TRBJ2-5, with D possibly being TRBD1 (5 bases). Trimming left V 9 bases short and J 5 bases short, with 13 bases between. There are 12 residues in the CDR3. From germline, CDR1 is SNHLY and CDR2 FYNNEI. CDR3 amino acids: CASTNQGETQYF. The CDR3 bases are TGTGCCAGTACCAACCAGGGCGAGACCCAGTACTTC.

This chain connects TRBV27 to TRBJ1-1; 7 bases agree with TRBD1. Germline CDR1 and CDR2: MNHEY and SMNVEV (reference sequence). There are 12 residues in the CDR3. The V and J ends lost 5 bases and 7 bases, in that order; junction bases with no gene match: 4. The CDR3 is CASSTGVGEAFF. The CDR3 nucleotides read TGTGCCAGCAGTACAGGGGTCGGTGAAGCTTTCTTT.